This record covers a single T cell receptor (beta chain). The data derive from a study of blood T cell repertoires in COVID-19. Study-wide background: Researchers got acute and convalescent COVID-19 samples from the United States, Italy and Spain. T cells, B-cell-depleted T cells, or PBMCs supplied cDNA or gDNA.

Per the original methods: Estimates of nucleated cell counts were drawn from the amplification of reference gene primers. Only in-frame clones appear in the TCRdb table, and some are missing; sequencing was by immunoSEQ multiplex PCR. The V and J calls and clone size come from that table; D and trimming were worked out from the DNA. Found here are 130,000 to 150,000 clones, 84% of them singletons; the top ten hold approximately 9%. The length of the CDR3 is 18 residues. Germline-derived CDR1 and CDR2 are WNHNN and SYGVQD (reference sequence). The junction had 14 bases not matched to a gene; V was cut back by 5 bases and J by 2 bases.

Source material: peripheral blood. The chain uses TRBV10-1 and TRBJ2-3, with 9 bases fitting TRBD1. This receptor was obtained from a woman at least 80 years old in a cohort sampled during active or convalescent COVID-19. The CDR3, as DNA: TGCGCCAGCAGTTCTATACCCCCGGGACAGGGAAACACAGATACGCAGTATTTT. This encodes CASSSIPPGQGNTDTQYF.